Here is one T cell receptor beta chain with its context. The antigen this receptor binds is unknown. The data were obtained in a study of T cells expressing NK-cell markers (dated by TCRdb to about 2020). Background for the entire study: TCR beta-chain repertoires were profiled in sorted CD3+CD56+NKG2C+, CD3+CD56+NKG2C- and CD3+CD56-NKG2C+ T-cell subsets from several donors. Among the eight sequenced donors, seven were HCMV-seropositive and one was HCMV-seronegative. The study sequenced eight donors, all healthy volunteers chosen at random: three men and five women. The libraries were sequenced on Illumina HiSeq 2000/2500, MiSeq or NextSeq, producing 2 x 150 bp reads.

These reads were obtained on an Illumina HiSeq 2000. TCR beta cDNA libraries were prepared using 5'RACE template switching, which introduced a universal primer site and unique molecular identifiers. cDNA synthesis was primed from the TCR beta constant segment, followed by two successive PCR amplification steps. Concerning the study's data processing: MIGEC was used to demultiplex reads and group the reads by UMI, and MiTCR was used to assemble and quantify clonotypes. To exclude erroneous sequences, any TCR cDNA sequence not supported by at least two reads was discarded. The tcR package was used for downstream repertoire analysis, with clonotypes matched between fractions based on CDR3 nucleotide sequence plus V segment. VDJmatch was used to annotate antigen specificity against VDJdb, with one amino acid substitution in CDR3 allowed. TCRdb reprocessed the reads into one record per CDR3 protein sequence, lacking DNA. The V and J calls were not made by the authors but by TCRdb's processing. The sample's records list roughly 300,000 distinct CDR3 sequences. The top ten clones comprise 4% to 5% of the sample.

General conclusions and limits of the study: Those dominant clonotypes were again the most abundant among CD3+CD56-NKG2C+ cells in a handful of donors, at roughly 25-60.1%. In five to seven donors, the dominant CD3+CD56+NKG2C+ clonotypes were among the top 10 CD8+ clonotypes and accounted for about 1.0-7.5% of CD8+ T cells. It remained unclear whether the expanded NKG2C-expressing T cell clones were specific for HCMV antigens.

The germline V gene supplies CDR1 SGHVS and CDR2 FNYEAQ. The CDR3 runs 15 residues from the cysteine to the phenylalanine. DNA is not on record. HCMV serostatus was determined by detecting HCMV-specific IgG in serum with a commercial ELISA kit. Peripheral blood mononuclear cells were isolated from blood by Ficoll density gradient centrifugation. The sample comprised blood T cells: a sorted CD56 or NKG2C T cell subset, CD4+ or CD8+ T cells, or bulk PBMC T cells (not recorded which). The sequence links TRBV7-6 to TRBJ2-2; the D call from TCRdb, TRBD2, cannot be confirmed without DNA. The clonotype comes from a woman between 18 and 70 years old in good health. The CDR3 protein sequence reads: CASSSGTSGTGELFF.